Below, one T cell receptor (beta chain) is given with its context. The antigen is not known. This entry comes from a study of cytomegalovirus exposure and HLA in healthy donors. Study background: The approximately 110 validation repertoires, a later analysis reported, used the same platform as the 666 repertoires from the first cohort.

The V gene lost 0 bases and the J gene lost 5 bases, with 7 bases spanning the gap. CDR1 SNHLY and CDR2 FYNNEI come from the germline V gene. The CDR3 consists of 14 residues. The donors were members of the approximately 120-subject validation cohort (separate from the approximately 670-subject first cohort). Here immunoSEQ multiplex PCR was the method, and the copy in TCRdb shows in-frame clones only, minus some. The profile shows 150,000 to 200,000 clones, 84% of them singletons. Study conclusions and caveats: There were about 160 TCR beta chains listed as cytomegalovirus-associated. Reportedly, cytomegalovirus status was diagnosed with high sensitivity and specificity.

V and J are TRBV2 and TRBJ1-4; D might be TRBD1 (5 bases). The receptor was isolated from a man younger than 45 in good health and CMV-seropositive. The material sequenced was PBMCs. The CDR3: CASSEAPGNEKLFF. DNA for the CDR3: TGTGCCAGCAGTGAAGCCCCAGGGAATGAAAAACTGTTTTTT.